This is a list of T cell receptor beta chains from one sample in a study of metastatic and nonmetastatic thyroid tumors. From the PCR reads, TCRdb re-called clones with MiXCR. The repertoire holds some 20,000 clones, with 20% to 25% as singletons. Sequenced input: blood. The receptors here all came from a male donor with papillary thyroid cancer or a benign thyroid nodule (not recorded which). Some clones in this sample may be carry-over from other donors' samples. The CDR3 runs from the conserved cysteine through the conserved F or W. The D gene is left open where the match is weak. A row's size may be missing; if present it is once, few, many or a size class.

size	V	D	J	length	DNA	CDR3
NA	TRBV10-3	TRBD2	TRBJ2-7	15	TGTGCCATCAGTGGTAGCGGGAGGGCCTTCTACGAGCAGTACTTC	CAISGSGRAFYEQYF
many	TRBV29-1	NA	TRBJ1-1	12	TGCAGCGTTGGGGCCCTTAGCACTGAAGCTTTCTTT	CSVGALSTEAFF
many	TRBV28	NA	TRBJ2-7	14	TGTGCCAGCAGTTCACAGAACAGGGAATACGAGCAGTACTTC	CASSSQNREYEQYF
NA	TRBV20-1	NA	TRBJ1-2	15	TGCAGTGCTAGAGATGTCAGGGACCCTCTCTATGGCTACACCTTC	CSARDVRDPLYGYTF
NA	TRBV5-6	TRBD1	TRBJ1-4	15	TGTGCCAGCAGCCTAAAGGGGGCCACATTTGAAAAACTGTTTTTT	CASSLKGATFEKLFF
NA	TRBV7-9	TRBD1	TRBJ1-2	14	TGTGCCAGCAGCCCGGGACAGGTCGGCTATGGCTACACCTTC	CASSPGQVGYGYTF
few	TRBV6-1	NA	TRBJ2-3	15	TGTGCCAGCAGTGAATGGGGCGGGAGCACAGATACGCAGTATTTT	CASSEWGGSTDTQYF
NA	TRBV4-3	TRBD1	TRBJ2-7	13	TGCGCCAGCAGCCAACGGACAGGGAGGGAGCAGTACTTC	CASSQRTGREQYF
many	TRBV12-3/TRBV12-4	NA	TRBJ2-1	17	TGTGCCAGCAGTCCAAAAATAGCAGCGACAAGTTACAATGAGCAGTTCTTC	CASSPKIAATSYNEQFF
few	TRBV6-1	NA	TRBJ1-2	15	TGTGCCAGCAGGCCGGACAGCAACGCTAACTATGGCTACACCTTC	CASRPDSNANYGYTF
many	TRBV25-1	NA	TRBJ2-2	17	TGTGCCAGCAGTGAATGGACAGTCGGGGCGAACACCGGGGAGCTGTTTTTT	CASSEWTVGANTGELFF
NA	TRBV5-1	TRBD2	TRBJ2-3	15	TGCGCCAGCAACTCACTAGCGGGGGGCACAGATACGCAGTATTTT	CASNSLAGGTDTQYF
many	TRBV10-2	NA	TRBJ2-2	14	TGCGCCAGCAGACAGGGAGTAGGAACCGGGGAGCTGTTTTTT	CASRQGVGTGELFF
many	TRBV2	TRBD1	TRBJ1-6	14	TGTGCCAGCCAAAGGACAGGGAACGGTTCACCCCTCCACTTT	CASQRTGNGSPLHF
few	TRBV19	NA	TRBJ1-2	15	TGTGCCAGTAGTATTCCGGTGAGAGCTAACTATGGCTACACCTTC	CASSIPVRANYGYTF
few	TRBV29-1	NA	TRBJ2-7	11	TGCAGCGTTGAGGCAGGGGACGGGTTGTACTTC	CSVEAGDGLYF
NA	TRBV12-3/TRBV12-4	TRBD1	TRBJ2-5	15	TGTGCCAGCGGACCGGGACAGGGGAGACTTGAGACCCAGTACTTC	CASGPGQGRLETQYF
many	TRBV18	NA	TRBJ2-2	14	TGTGCCAGCTCACCACACCCGAACACCGGGGAGCTGTTTTTT	CASSPHPNTGELFF
many	TRBV5-6	TRBD1	TRBJ1-2	16	TGTGCCAGCAGCTTGCCCCAGGGGGGGGACCTCTATGGCTACACCTTC	CASSLPQGGDLYGYTF
many	TRBV3-1	NA	TRBJ2-7	14	TGTGCCAGCAGCCAAGTTAAGCGGACCTACGAGCAGTACTTC	CASSQVKRTYEQYF
NA	TRBV20-1	NA	TRBJ2-1	13	TGCAGTGGTGTTTCGTCGGTCTACAATGAGCAGTTCTTC	CSGVSSVYNEQFF
NA	TRBV28	NA	TRBJ1-5	15	TGTGCCAGCAGTTCTGGACACATTAGCAATCAGCCCCAGCATTTT	CASSSGHISNQPQHF
many	TRBV19	NA	TRBJ2-7	14	TGTGCCAGTAGTATACCAGGGAATGCGCGCGAGCAGTACTTC	CASSIPGNAREQYF
few	TRBV6-1	NA	TRBJ1-1	14	TGTGCCAGCAGGCGGCAGGGGAAGGACACTGAAGCTTTCTTT	CASRRQGKDTEAFF
NA	TRBV11-1	NA	TRBJ2-2	15	TGTGCCAGCAGCCCGTCGCCACAGGGCACCGGGGAGCTGTTTTTT	CASSPSPQGTGELFF
many	TRBV7-8	TRBD1	TRBJ2-7	15	TGTGCCAGCAGCTTAACGGGACAGGGGGCTTATGAGCAGTACTTC	CASSLTGQGAYEQYF
many	TRBV7-9	NA	TRBJ1-2	14	TGTGCCAGCAGCTTGGGGGATTCGATCTATGGCTACACCTTC	CASSLGDSIYGYTF
NA	TRBV30	NA	TRBJ1-2	16	TGTGCCTGGAGTAGTAGTAGTACAGGATTTAACTATGGCTACACCTTC	CAWSSSSTGFNYGYTF
NA	TRBV7-8	NA	TRBJ1-1	11	TGTGCCAGCAGCTTAATGGGTGAAGCTTTCTTT	CASSLMGEAFF
NA	TRBV20-1	TRBD2	TRBJ2-7	15	TGCAGTGCTAGCGACGGAACTAGCGGGGCCTACGAGCAGTACTTC	CSASDGTSGAYEQYF
many	TRBV5-1	NA	TRBJ2-7	13	TGCGCCAGCAGCTTAATCAGGGGCTACGAGCAGTACTTC	CASSLIRGYEQYF
few	TRBV2	NA	TRBJ1-2	13	TGTGCCAGCAGTGGAACAAGCAACTATGGCTACACCTTC	CASSGTSNYGYTF
NA	TRBV6-6	NA	TRBJ2-1	14	TGTGCCAGCAGTTACCGGGACGGGAAAAAGGAGCAGTTCTTC	CASSYRDGKKEQFF
NA	TRBV5-1	TRBD1	TRBJ1-6	16	TGCGCCAGCAGCTTGAAGACAGGGGGCGGGAATTCACCCCTCCACTTT	CASSLKTGGGNSPLHF
NA	TRBV20-1	TRBD2	TRBJ2-5	15	TGCAGTGCTTTTTCCCTAGCGGGAGGGCAAGAGACCCAGTACTTC	CSAFSLAGGQETQYF
many	TRBV7-9	TRBD2	TRBJ2-3	11	TGTGCCAGCAGCCCACTAGCGGGAGACTATTTT	CASSPLAGDYF
NA	TRBV11-2	TRBD2	TRBJ2-3	18	TGTGCCAGCAGTCGTTCATGGACTAGCGGGAGTAGAACAGATACGCAGTATTTT	CASSRSWTSGSRTDTQYF
many	TRBV9	TRBD1	TRBJ2-1	14	TGTGCCAGCAGCGGACGGGACAGCTACAATGAGCAGTTCTTC	CASSGRDSYNEQFF
few	TRBV12-3/TRBV12-4	NA	TRBJ2-3	16	TGTGCCAGCAGTCTTTCACTCCGATTACCACCAGATACGCAGTATTTT	CASSLSLRLPPDTQYF
many	TRBV20-1	NA	TRBJ2-3	14	TGCAGTGCTAGAGGAGGCAGGATGACAGATACGCAGTATTTT	CSARGGRMTDTQYF
NA	TRBV6-1	NA	TRBJ1-3	16	TGTGCCAGCAGTGGCCGGGGACGTTTCTCTGGAAACACCATATATTTT	CASSGRGRFSGNTIYF
many	TRBV5-1	NA	TRBJ1-1	15	TGCGCCAGCAGCTGGGGGGCGGACGGAAACACTGAAGCTTTCTTT	CASSWGADGNTEAFF
many	TRBV2	NA	TRBJ2-6	16	TGTGCCAGTGTCCCGAAACTGCTCTCTGGGGCCAACGTCCTGACTTTC	CASVPKLLSGANVLTF
NA	TRBV19	TRBD1	TRBJ1-3	14	TGTGCCAGTAGGGGACAGAACTCTGGAAACACCATATATTTT	CASRGQNSGNTIYF
few	TRBV20-1	NA	TRBJ1-1	12	TGCAGTGTTTCAGGGTCGAACACTGAGGCTTTCTTT	CSVSGSNTEAFF
many	TRBV20-1	NA	TRBJ2-7	14	TGCAGTGCCAGGGGGGAGACAGGTTCCTACGAGCAGTACTTC	CSARGETGSYEQYF
many	TRBV30	NA	TRBJ1-3	11	TGTGCCTGGAGTATGATCGGGACCATATATTTT	CAWSMIGTIYF
few	TRBV19	NA	TRBJ2-2	15	TGTGCCAGTAGTATATCGGCCTTGAGCACCGGGGAGCTGTTTTTT	CASSISALSTGELFF
many	TRBV24-1	NA	TRBJ2-5	14	TGTGCCACCAGCTGGGGACCGTACGAAGAGACCCAGTACTTC	CATSWGPYEETQYF
many	TRBV6-4	TRBD2	TRBJ2-3	16	TGTGCCAGCAGTCCGGGACTAGCGGGAGGCGCAGATACGCAGTATTTT	CASSPGLAGGADTQYF
many	TRBV6-1	NA	TRBJ2-3	13	TGTGCCAGCAGCCAGGACAGCACAGATACGCAGTATTTT	CASSQDSTDTQYF
medium-sized	TRBV28	NA	TRBJ2-7	12	TGTGCCAGCAGTCAGTTATCCTACGAGCAGTACTTC	CASSQLSYEQYF
many	TRBV24-1	NA	TRBJ2-1	13	TGTGCCACACCGGGTCAGCGGGTCTATGAGCAGTTCTTC	CATPGQRVYEQFF
NA	TRBV9	NA	TRBJ2-2	15	TGTGCCAGCACTCGAAGGGTAGAACGGGGCGGGGAGCTGTTTTTT	CASTRRVERGGELFF
NA	TRBV5-4	TRBD2	TRBJ2-1	18	TGTGCCAGCAGCTTGCGGCCGGAAGCGGGAGGGCTCTCCGGTGAGCAGTTCTTC	CASSLRPEAGGLSGEQFF
many	TRBV5-1	TRBD2	TRBJ2-2	17	TGCGCCAGCAGCCCGACTAGCGGGAGGGGAACTGGAGGGGAGCTGTTTTTT	CASSPTSGRGTGGELFF
many	TRBV3-1	TRBD2	TRBJ2-1	16	TGTGCCAGTAAGGGACTAGCGGGAGGGCCCCTGAATGAGCAGTTCTTC	CASKGLAGGPLNEQFF
medium-sized	TRBV28	TRBD1	TRBJ1-6	14	TGTGCCAGCAGTTCCGGGACAGGGGATTCACCCCTCCACTTT	CASSSGTGDSPLHF
many	TRBV12-3/TRBV12-4	TRBD2	TRBJ2-5	15	TGTGCCAGCAGTTTAGCACTAGCGGGGCAAGAGACCCAGTACTTC	CASSLALAGQETQYF